This TCR beta chain was identified in a study of T cells after yellow fever vaccination. V was clipped by 3 bases and J by 4 bases; unmatched bases: 7. The CDR3 sequence is 15 residues long. CDR1 and CDR2 from the germline V gene are KGHDR and SFDVKD. TCRdb itself ran the 5' RACE reads through MiXCR, one entry per CDR3 protein. Among some 500,000 distinct CDR3 sequences listed, approximately 12% were seen once. The chain uses TRBV24-1 and TRBJ2-7; 8 nucleotides line up with TRBD1. The sequencing used PBMCs, collected on the day of the yellow fever booster vaccination. The receptor's source is a man aged 30 to 45 who received the YFV17D yellow fever vaccine. The DNA for the CDR3 is TGTGCCACCAGTGATGCAGGACAGGGTTCTTACGAGCAGTACTTC. It specifies CATSDAGQGSYEQYF.